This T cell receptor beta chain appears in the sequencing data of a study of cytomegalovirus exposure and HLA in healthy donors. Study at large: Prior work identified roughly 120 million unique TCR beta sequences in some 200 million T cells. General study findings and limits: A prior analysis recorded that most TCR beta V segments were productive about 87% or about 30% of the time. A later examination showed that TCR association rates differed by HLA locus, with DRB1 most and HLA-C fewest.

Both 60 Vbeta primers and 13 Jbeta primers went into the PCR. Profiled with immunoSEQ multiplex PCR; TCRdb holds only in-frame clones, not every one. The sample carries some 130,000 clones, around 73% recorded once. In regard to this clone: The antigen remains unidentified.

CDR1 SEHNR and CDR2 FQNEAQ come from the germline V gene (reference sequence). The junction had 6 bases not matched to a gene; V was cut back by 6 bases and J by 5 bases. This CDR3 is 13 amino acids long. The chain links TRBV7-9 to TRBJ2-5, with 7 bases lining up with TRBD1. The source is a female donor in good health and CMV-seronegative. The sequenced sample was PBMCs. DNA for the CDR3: TGTGCCAGCAGTCCCGACAGGGTGGAGACCCAGTACTTC. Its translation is CASSPDRVETQYF.